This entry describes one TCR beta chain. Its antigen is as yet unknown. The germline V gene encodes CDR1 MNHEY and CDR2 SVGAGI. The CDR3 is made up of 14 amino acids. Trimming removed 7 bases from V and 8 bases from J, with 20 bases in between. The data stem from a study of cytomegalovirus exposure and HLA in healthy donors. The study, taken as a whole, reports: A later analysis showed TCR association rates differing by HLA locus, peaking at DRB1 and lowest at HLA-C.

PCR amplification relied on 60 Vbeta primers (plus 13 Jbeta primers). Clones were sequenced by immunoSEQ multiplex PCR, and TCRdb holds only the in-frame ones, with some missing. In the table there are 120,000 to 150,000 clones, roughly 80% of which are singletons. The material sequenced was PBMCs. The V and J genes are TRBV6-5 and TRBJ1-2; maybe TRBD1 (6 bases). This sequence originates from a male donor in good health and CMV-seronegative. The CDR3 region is CASTPGGGSGGYTF. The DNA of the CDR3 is TGTGCCAGCACCCCCGGGGGGGGCTCGGGGGGCTACACCTTC.